A single sample is the source of the 15 T cell receptor beta chains below, sequenced in a study of blood T cell repertoires in COVID-19. Generated by immunoSEQ multiplex PCR, the TCRdb table keeps only in-frame clones and is missing some. Among 140,000 or so clones, 80% to 85% were seen once, and the ten largest hold over 7%. The material sequenced was peripheral blood. The receptors stem from a human donor in a cohort sampled during active COVID-19.

This clone was seen a single time. The genes are TRBV5-4 and TRBJ1-1, with 7 bases fitting TRBD1. V dropped 3 bases and J dropped 1; count of bases not matched to a gene: 6. Germline CDR1 SGHNT, CDR2 YYREEE (reference sequence). The CDR3 extends over 15 amino acids. The DNA for the CDR3 is TGTGCCAGCAGCTCAGGACAGGCAACGAACACTGAAGCTTTCTTT. It translates to CASSSGQATNTEAFF.

The chain recombines TRBV12-3 or TRBV12-4 with TRBJ2-1, with D possibly TRBD2 on 5 matching bases. The CDR3 has 11 amino acids. The ends were cut back, 8 bases at V and 8 bases at J, with 10 bases in the middle. This CDR3 is CASLGRDEQFF. DNA for the CDR3: TGTGCCAGCCTAGGGCGGGATGAGCAGTTCTTC.

This chain links TRBV30 with TRBJ2-3, with D maybe TRBD2 (6 bases). The CDR3 is 14 amino acids. CDR1 and CDR2 (germline): GTSNPN, SVGIG (reference sequence). Trimming shortened V by 2 bases and J by 8 bases, and 17 bases separated the two germline ends. CDR3 coding DNA: TGTGCCTGGAGTCCCGGGGCCCAGGGAGGTACGCAGTATTTT. This gives the protein CAWSPGAQGGTQYF.

The CDR3 protein is CASSPRGQGITLSGNTIYF. Here the CDR3 DNA reads TGTGCCAGCTCACCACGGGGACAGGGGATCACTCTCTCTGGAAACACCATATATTTT. This chain links TRBV18 with TRBJ1-3; 10 bases fit TRBD1. The CDR3 runs to 19 residues. Unmatched junction bases numbered 9, after V lost 1 base and J lost 0 bases. Germline values: CDR1 KGHSH, CDR2 LQKENI.

The chain joins TRBV7-3 to TRBJ2-1; D not resolved. Germline V gene data show CDR1 as SGHTA and CDR2 as FQGTGA. V lost 1 base to trimming and J lost 7 bases, with 11 bases between them. This CDR3 contains 14 residues. CDR3 sequence: CASSLSPRDNEQFF. The CDR3, as DNA: TGTGCCAGCAGCTTAAGTCCGCGAGATAATGAGCAGTTCTTC.

V is TRBV6-5 and J is TRBJ1-2; 7 nucleotides line up with TRBD1. Per the germline V gene, CDR1 is MNHEY and CDR2 is SVGAGI. The CDR3 extends over 12 amino acids. Germline trimming cut 7 bases from V and 7 bases from J; bases unmatched to any gene: 6. The CDR3 DNA is TGTGCCAGCACCCAGGGGGTGGCTGGCTACACCTTC. Translating gives CASTQGVAGYTF.

The rearrangement uses TRBV19 and TRBJ1-1, with 7 bases that match TRBD1. The CDR3 sequence is 15 residues long. The V gene's germline CDR1 is LNHDA and CDR2 SQIVND (reference sequence). Losses at the gene ends were 3 bases for V and 1 base for J; bases not matched to a gene: 5. The CDR3 DNA sequence: TGTGCCAGTAGTATCCAGGGGGACAGGAACACTGAAGCTTTCTTT. Protein product: CASSIQGDRNTEAFF. The full variable domain, completed using reference TRBV19 and TRBJ1-1, is DGGITQSPKYLFRKEGQNVTLSCEQNLNHDAMYWYRQDPGQGLRLIYYSQIVNDFQKGDIAEGYSVSREKKESFPLTVTSAQKNPTAFYLCASSIQGDRNTEAFFGQGTRLTVV.

This chain connects TRBV28 to TRBJ2-1, with 9 bases matching TRBD1. V dropped 6 bases and J dropped 5; count of bases not matched to a gene: 2. This CDR3 contains 13 residues. Germline V gives CDR1 MDHEN, CDR2 SYDVKM. CDR3 sequence (DNA): TGTGCCAGCAGGGGACAGGGAAACAATGAGCAGTTCTTC. It is translated as CASRGQGNNEQFF.

CDR3 loop: CASSPRGRGARETQYF. The CDR3 nucleotides are TGTGCCAGCAGCCCTCGAGGGCGGGGGGCCAGGGAGACCCAGTACTTC. The chain combines TRBV7-2 with TRBJ2-5; 8 nucleotides align to TRBD2. The CDR3 is 16 amino acids. Trimming at V came to 5 bases and at J to 5 bases, leaving 13 bases not matched to a gene. CDR1 is SGHTA and CDR2 is FQGNSA in the germline V gene.

The chain uses TRBV10-3 and TRBJ1-2; 7 bases are a match to TRBD1. The CDR3 spans 15 residues. Germline V gene sequence: CDR1 ENHRY, CDR2 SYGVKD. V was clipped by 4 bases and J by 1 base; unmatched bases: 6. As DNA, the CDR3 is TGTGCCATCAGTGTCGCGACAGGGAGTAACTATGGCTACACCTTC. Protein product: CAISVATGSNYGYTF.

The rearrangement joins TRBV5-1 to TRBJ2-5; D is perhaps TRBD1 (5 bases). The CDR3 totals 14 residues. Trimming stripped 1 base from V and 2 bases from J, with 9 bases between. Per the germline V gene, CDR1 is SGHRS and CDR2 is YFSETQ. CDR3 protein: CASSLTRVQETQYF. CDR3 sequence (DNA): TGCGCCAGCAGCTTGACCAGGGTTCAAGAGACCCAGTACTTC.

The chain couples TRBV5-3 to TRBJ1-2; 8 bases agree with TRBD1. TRBV5-3 is an ORF, and what it does is uncertain. CDR3 size: 16 residues. V gave up 2 bases and J gave up 5 bases; unmatched junction bases: 11. CDR3 bases: TGTGCCAGAAGCTTTCGGACAGGGTGGTTTACTTATGGCTACACCTTC. Protein: CARSFRTGWFTYGYTF.

This clone was seen just once. The rearrangement links TRBV18 to TRBJ2-5; 9 bases map to TRBD2. The germline V gene encodes CDR1 KGHSH and CDR2 LQKENI. This CDR3 region has 17 residues. J gave up 1 base and V 1 base, and 7 bases lay outside the gene matches. CDR3 in DNA: TGTGCCAGCTCACCACTAGCGGGGGACCACCTCCAAGAGACCCAGTACTTC. As protein: CASSPLAGDHLQETQYF.

The chain carries TRBV5-1 and TRBJ2-2, with 8 bases lining up with TRBD1. CDR3 length equals 17 residues. V dropped 1 base and J dropped 0; count of bases not matched to a gene: 5. The germline CDR1 and CDR2 sequences are SGHRS and YFSETQ. CDR3 in DNA: TGCGCCAGCAGCTTGCAATCAGGGGGCGCGAACACCGGGGAGCTGTTTTTT. The encoded protein is CASSLQSGGANTGELFF.

This clone was recorded only once. This sequence joins TRBV6-6 and TRBJ1-5, with D possibly matching TRBD1 (6 bases). Germline loops: CDR1 MNHNY, CDR2 SVGAGI (reference sequence). The CDR3 runs 13 residues. The germline V and J ends were trimmed by 8 bases and 3 bases, with 11 bases remaining between them. CDR3 in amino acids: CASLRGNNQPQHF. For the CDR3, the DNA is TGTGCCAGCTTGAGGGGGAACAATCAGCCCCAGCATTTT.